This T cell receptor beta chain was identified in a study of blood T cells in healthy people across ages. Deletions cut 1 base from V and 7 bases from J, with 14 bases between. The CDR3 spans 15 residues. CDR1 DFQATT and CDR2 SNEGSKA come from the germline V gene (reference sequence). This clonotype was found a few times. A sample-barcoded 5' primer and a J-beta primer mix were used in a second PCR of roughly 7 to 12 cycles. TCRdb independently ran MiXCR on the 5' RACE reads; one entry per CDR3 protein. The sample shows about 650,000 distinct CDR3 sequences, roughly 30% of them seen only once. Collection of ten milliliters of peripheral blood was performed for each donor.

This receptor was obtained from a woman aged 80 or older in good health. Sample: blood. This rearrangement joins TRBV20-1 to TRBJ1-6; D not resolved. CDR3 loop: CSARGEGRVNSPLHF. The CDR3 bases are TGCAGTGCTAGAGGGGAAGGGCGAGTCAATTCACCCCTCCACTTT.